A few counts support the clone carrying this T cell receptor (beta chain). Its antigen remains unidentified. Using its own MiXCR run on the 5' RACE reads, TCRdb lists one record per CDR3 protein. The sample holds approximately 35,000 distinct CDR3 sequences, 12% to 15% seen once. The CDR3 consists of 14 residues. The ends were cut back, 3 bases at V and 0 bases at J, with 8 bases in the middle. Looked up from germline, CDR1 is SGHAT and CDR2 is FQDESV (reference sequence). The data stem from a study of CD8 T cells in ankylosing spondylitis. Points from the study as a whole: Significant enrichment of disease-linked clones was reportedly seen in matched ankylosing spondylitis synovial fluid.

Specimen: blood. This sequence originates from a male donor with ankylosing spondylitis or in good health (not recorded which). V gene TRBV11-1 combines with J gene TRBJ1-1; possibly TRBD1 for D (5 bases). CDR3 residues: CASSFAGVNTEAFF. CDR3 in DNA: TGTGCCAGCAGCTTTGCGGGGGTGAACACTGAAGCTTTCTTT.